This T cell receptor (beta chain) stems from a study of blood T cells in healthy people across ages. Notes on the study in general: Naive and antigen-experienced cells were not separated, limiting conclusive comparison.

A second PCR, run for roughly 7 to 11 cycles, used a sample-barcoded 5' primer plus a J-beta primer mix. Every single cDNA molecule received a tag from a template-switch adaptor with 12 random nucleotides. TCRdb analysed the 5' RACE reads with MiXCR anew, one entry per CDR3 protein. Among around 970,000 distinct CDR3 sequences listed, 51% were seen once. In the case of this clonotype: Its target is not known.

Germline lookup yields CDR1 SGHDT and CDR2 YYEEEE. The CDR3 is 15 residues long. J was trimmed by 4 bases and V by 0 bases; bases with no gene match: 4. The J gene is TRBJ2-3, the V gene TRBV5-6; 8 bases align to TRBD1. The sequenced material came from blood. This TCR was recovered from a woman aged 60-70 years in good health. CDR3 sequence: CASSLVQGGADTQYF. CDR3 DNA sequence: TGTGCCAGCAGCTTGGTACAGGGGGGCGCAGATACGCAGTATTTT.